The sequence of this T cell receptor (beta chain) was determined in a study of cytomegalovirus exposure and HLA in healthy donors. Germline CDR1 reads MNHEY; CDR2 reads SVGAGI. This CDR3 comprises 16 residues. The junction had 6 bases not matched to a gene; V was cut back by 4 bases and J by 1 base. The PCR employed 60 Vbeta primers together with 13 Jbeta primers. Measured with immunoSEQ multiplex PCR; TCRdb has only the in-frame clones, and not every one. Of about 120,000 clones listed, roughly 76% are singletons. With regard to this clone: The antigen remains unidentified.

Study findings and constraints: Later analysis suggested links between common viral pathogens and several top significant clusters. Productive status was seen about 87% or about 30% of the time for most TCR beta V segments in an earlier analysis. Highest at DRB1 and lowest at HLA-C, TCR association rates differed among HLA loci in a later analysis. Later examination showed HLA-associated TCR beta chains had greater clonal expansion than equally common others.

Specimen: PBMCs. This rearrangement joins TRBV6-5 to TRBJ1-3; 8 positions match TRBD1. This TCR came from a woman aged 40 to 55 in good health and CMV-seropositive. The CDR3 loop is CASSFQGAGSGNTIYF. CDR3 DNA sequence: TGTGCCAGCAGTTTCCAGGGGGCTGGGTCTGGAAACACCATATATTTT.